These 5 T cell receptor beta chains were all obtained from the same sample, sequenced in a study of blood T cell repertoires in COVID-19. The assay was immunoSEQ multiplex PCR, and TCRdb's table has in-frame clones only and misses some. This sample has around 110,000 clones, with just over 90% found just once. Sequencing was performed on peripheral blood. The receptor set was obtained from a woman in her 30s with acute or convalescent COVID-19.

The chain carries TRBV10-3 and TRBJ1-1; 8 bases match TRBD1. V lost 0 bases and J lost 6; bases outside the gene matches: 18. This CDR3 contains 19 residues. The germline V gene encodes CDR1 ENHRY and CDR2 SYGVKD. CDR3 coding DNA: TGTGCCATCAGTGAGTCGGGGACGAACTCAGACAGGGGACGGGCTGAAGCTTTCTTT. Translating it yields CAISESGTNSDRGRAEAFF.

This chain uses TRBV19 with TRBJ1-1; D remains ambiguous. This CDR3 is built from 14 residues. Between the trimmed V and J ends, which lost 2 bases and 0 bases, there was a span of 7 bases. The germline CDR1 and CDR2 sequences are LNHDA and SQIVND (reference sequence). The CDR3 DNA reads TGTGCCAGTAGTATAAGCCTTGTGAACACTGAAGCTTTCTTT. Amino acid sequence: CASSISLVNTEAFF.

The chain carries TRBV2 and TRBJ1-5, with 12 bases lining up with TRBD1. V lost 8 bases and J lost 2; bases outside the gene matches: 10. The germline gives CDR1 SNHLY, CDR2 FYNNEI. CDR3 length: 17 residues. The CDR3 loop is CASVAGTGGIRNQPQHF. CDR3 nucleotide sequence: TGTGCCAGCGTAGCCGGGACAGGGGGCATACGCAATCAGCCCCAGCATTTT.

The genes are TRBV19 and TRBJ1-1, with D possibly being TRBD1 (5 bases). The ends were cut back, 5 bases at V and 3 bases at J, with 10 bases in the middle. The V gene's germline CDR1 is LNHDA and CDR2 SQIVND (reference sequence). This CDR3 region has 13 residues. CDR3 sequence (DNA): TGTGCCAGTAGTGTGGGGGGAGACACTGAAGCTTTCTTT. Encoded protein: CASSVGGDTEAFF.

This rearrangement joins TRBV11-2 to TRBJ2-1; TRBD1 matches at 10 bases. Germline V gene sequence: CDR1 SGHAT, CDR2 FQNNGV. After removal of 5 bases from V and 16 bases from J, the junction contained 5 bases not matched to a gene. This CDR3 has 11 residues. The CDR3 DNA is TGTGCCAGCAGCCCCGGGACAGGGGTCTTCTTC. This translates into CASSPGTGVFF. Looking up the rest from reference TRBV11-2 and TRBJ2-1 gives the full variable domain: EAGVAQSPRYKIIEKRQSVAFWCNPISGHATLYWYQQILGQGPKLLIQFQNNGVVDDSQLPKDRFSAERLKGVDSTLKIQPAKLEDSAVYLCASSPGTGVFFGPGTRLTVL.